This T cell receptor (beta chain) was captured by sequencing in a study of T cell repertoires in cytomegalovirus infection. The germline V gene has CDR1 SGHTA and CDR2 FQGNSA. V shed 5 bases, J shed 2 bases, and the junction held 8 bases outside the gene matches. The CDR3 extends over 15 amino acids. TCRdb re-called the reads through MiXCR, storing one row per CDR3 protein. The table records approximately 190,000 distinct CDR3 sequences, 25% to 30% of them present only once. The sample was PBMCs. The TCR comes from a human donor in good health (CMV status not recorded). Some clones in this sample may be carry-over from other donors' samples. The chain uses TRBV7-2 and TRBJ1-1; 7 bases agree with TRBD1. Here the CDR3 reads CASSPQGGQNTEAFF. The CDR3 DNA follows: TGTGCCAGCAGCCCCCAGGGGGGCCAAAACACTGAAGCTTTCTTT.